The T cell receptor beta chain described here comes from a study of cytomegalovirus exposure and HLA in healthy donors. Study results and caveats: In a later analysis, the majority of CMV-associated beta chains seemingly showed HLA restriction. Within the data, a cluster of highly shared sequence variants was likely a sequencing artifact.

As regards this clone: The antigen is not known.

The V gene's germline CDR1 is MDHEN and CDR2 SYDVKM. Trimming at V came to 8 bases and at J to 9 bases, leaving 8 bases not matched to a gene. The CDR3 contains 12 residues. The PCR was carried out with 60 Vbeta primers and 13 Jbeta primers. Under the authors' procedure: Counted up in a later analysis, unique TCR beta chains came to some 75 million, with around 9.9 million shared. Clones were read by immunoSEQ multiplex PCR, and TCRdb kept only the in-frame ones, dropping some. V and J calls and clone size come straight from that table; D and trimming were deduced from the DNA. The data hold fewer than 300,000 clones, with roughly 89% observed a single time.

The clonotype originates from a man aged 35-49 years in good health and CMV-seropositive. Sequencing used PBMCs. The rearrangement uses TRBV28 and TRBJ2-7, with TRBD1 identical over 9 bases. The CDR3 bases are TGTGCCAGCGGACAGGGGTCCCTAGGGCAGTACTTC. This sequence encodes CASGQGSLGQYF.